Sequencing of this T cell receptor beta chain was carried out in a study of cytomegalovirus exposure and HLA in healthy donors. Study-wide results and caveats: Usually a TCR sequence was rare, but some public TCRs were found in many donors.

Trimming shortened V by 4 bases and J by 1 base, and 10 bases separated the two germline ends. The CDR3 extends over 14 amino acids. Germline CDR1 is LGHNA and CDR2 is YSLEER. It was with 60 Vbeta and 13 Jbeta primers that the PCR ran. Some clones are missing from TCRdb's copy, which holds only in-frame ones; the method was immunoSEQ multiplex PCR. The sample records more than 150,000 clones, approximately 80% being singletons. As to this clone: Its antigen is as yet unknown.

The material sequenced was PBMCs. The source of this sequence is a girl aged 10-17 years in good health and CMV-seropositive. The rearrangement uses TRBV4-3 and TRBJ1-1; no clear D. CDR3 nucleotides: TGCGCCAGCAGCCCCAATGCGGCGAACACTGAAGCTTTCTTT. Encoded protein: CASSPNAANTEAFF.